The present T cell receptor (beta chain) was sequenced within a study of shared clonotypes between healthy human individuals. The study, taken as a whole, reports: Investigators collected only blood, and repertoires in tissues likely differ.

Produced via immunoSEQ multiplex PCR; TCRdb's table is partial and in-frame only. Counted here are 950,000 to 1,100,000 clones, 75% occurring once; the ten biggest clones make up about 1.5%. This CDR3 spans 15 amino acids. V was trimmed by 3 bases and J by 0 bases, leaving 9 bases between them. Germline CDR1 and CDR2: LGHNA and YSLEER. Worth noting for this clone: What it binds is not known. Other DNA sequences within the sample encode an identical CDR3.

The clonotype was recovered from a man younger than 30 in good health. V and J are TRBV4-3 and TRBJ2-1; the D is unclear. What was sequenced was memory CD4+ T cells sorted from blood. Subset of the sample: CD45RA-negative fraction. The CDR3 DNA reads as TGCGCCAGCAGCCAGGACCGTAGCTCCTACAATGAGCAGTTCTTC. It specifies CASSQDRSSYNEQFF.